The following is a T cell receptor (beta chain) sequence with its context. It lacks a known antigen. Base qualities are not provided; no much larger clone lies one nucleotide away. The data derive from a study of chemoradiotherapy in HPV16-positive cancers (dated by TCRdb to the early 2020s). With respect to the entire study: Using functional T-cell assays on cells from a couple of HPV16-positive patients, the researchers defined candidate HPV-specific T-cell clones and common TCR motifs. The study set out to ask whether T-cell immunity against the HPV oncoproteins E6 and E7 changes over the course of chemoradiotherapy and whether that immunity affects survival. The candidate HPV-specific TCRs and motifs were subsequently tracked in TCR repertoires obtained from 90 or so patients with HPV-related cancers.

Study-level results and caveats: The survival association was reported for HPV16-positive patients, and the functional definition of HPV-specific T cells was derived from only two HPV16-positive patients. Expansion of candidate HPV-specific clones and E7-related TCR motifs was observed in the tumor microenvironment during treatment, whereas no such expansion was observed for non-HPV-specific T cells. Improved recurrence-free survival in HPV16-positive patients was associated with expansion of HPV-responsive T cells during chemoradiotherapy.

Repertoires were sampled repeatedly over the course of chemoradiotherapy, so clonal expansion could be followed in the tumor microenvironment. The germline V gene (reference sequence) sets CDR1 to MNHEY and CDR2 to SMNVEV. V is cut back by 8 bases and J by 7 bases, with 11 bases in the junction unmatched. From the cysteine up to the phenylalanine, the CDR3 has a length of 14 residues. Kept here is only the CDR3 DNA, which spans 42 bases and is read in frame from base 1. Libraries came from the immunoSEQ multiplex PCR assay. TCRdb took this table from immuneACCESS and kept in-frame rearrangements with V and J called. Such tables lack part of the clones; where checked against another copy, unresolved V genes explain under half of the gap, and the rest is unexplained. The sample records 25,000 to 40,000 clones, approximately 89% of which are singletons. The ten largest clones take up roughly 4.9% of the sample.

This receptor was identified in a human donor with HPV-associated anogenital cancer. The chain was built from TRBV27 and TRBJ2-5, with TRBD2 matching 9 junction bases. The source material was blood, sampled from a patient who underwent chemoradiotherapy. In nucleotide form, the sequence is TGTGCCAGCGCTCCGGGACTAGCTACCGGGACCCAGTACTTC. Translated, this is CASAPGLATGTQYF.